This TCR beta chain was captured in a study of T cells after yellow fever vaccination. Study-wide background: Fractions of low cell number were prepared using SMART-Seq v4 Ultra Low Input.

Study results and limitations: Post-booster reappearance was seen for most primary-vaccination clones (roughly 96% CD4, around 88% CD8). FACS-sorted repertoires might harbor abundant contaminating clonotypes from the bulk population.

TCRdb reanalysed the 5' RACE reads using MiXCR and keeps one entry per CDR3 protein. The repertoire includes some 500,000 distinct CDR3 sequences, approximately 12% of them detected once, and about 14% sits in the top ten. Concerning this clonotype itself: Antigen specificity is unknown.

Sequenced here: PBMCs, sampled on the day of the yellow fever booster vaccination. The clonotype originates from a man aged 30 to 45 who received the YFV17D yellow fever vaccine.

CDR3 coding DNA: TGCGCCAGCACCGCGGGACAGGGTTTGTACGAGCAGTACTTC. This codes for CASTAGQGLYEQYF. The rearrangement links TRBV5-1 to TRBJ2-7, with TRBD1 matching over 9 bases. Trimming cost V 6 bases and J 4 bases; bases outside gene matches: 8. Per the germline V gene, CDR1 is SGHRS and CDR2 is YFSETQ. The CDR3 loop spans 14 amino acids. Full variable domain (rest looked up from reference TRBV5-1 and TRBJ2-7): KAGVTQTPRYLIKTRGQQVTLSCSPISGHRSVSWYQQTPGQGLQFLFEYFSETQRNKGNFPGRFSGRQFSNSRSEMNVSTLELGDSALYLCASTAGQGLYEQYFGPGTRLTVT.